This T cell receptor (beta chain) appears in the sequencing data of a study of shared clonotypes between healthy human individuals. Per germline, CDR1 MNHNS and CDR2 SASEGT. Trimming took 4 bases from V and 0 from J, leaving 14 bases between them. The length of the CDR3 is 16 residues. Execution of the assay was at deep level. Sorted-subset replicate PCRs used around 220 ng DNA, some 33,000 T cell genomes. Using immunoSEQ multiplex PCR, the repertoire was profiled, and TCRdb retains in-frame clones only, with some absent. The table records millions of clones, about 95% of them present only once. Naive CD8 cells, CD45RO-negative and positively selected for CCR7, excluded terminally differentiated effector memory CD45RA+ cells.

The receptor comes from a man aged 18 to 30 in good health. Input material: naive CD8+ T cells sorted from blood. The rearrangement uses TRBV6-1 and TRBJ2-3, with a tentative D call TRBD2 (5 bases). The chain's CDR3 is CASSVFRGFSTDTQYF. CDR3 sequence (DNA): TGTGCCAGCAGTGTGTTCCGGGGTTTTAGCACAGATACGCAGTATTTT.